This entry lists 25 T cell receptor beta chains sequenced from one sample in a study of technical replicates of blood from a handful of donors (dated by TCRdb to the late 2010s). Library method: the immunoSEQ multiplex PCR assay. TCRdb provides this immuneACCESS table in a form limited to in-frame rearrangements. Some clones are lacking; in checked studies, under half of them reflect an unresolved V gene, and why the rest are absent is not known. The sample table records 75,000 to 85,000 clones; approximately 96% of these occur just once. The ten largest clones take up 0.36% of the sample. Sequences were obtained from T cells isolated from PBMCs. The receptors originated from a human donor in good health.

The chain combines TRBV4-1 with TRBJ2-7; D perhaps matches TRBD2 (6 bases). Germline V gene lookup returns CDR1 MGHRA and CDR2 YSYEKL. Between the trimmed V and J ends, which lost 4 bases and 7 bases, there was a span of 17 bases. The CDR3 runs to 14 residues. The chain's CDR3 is CASSPLREPGEQYF. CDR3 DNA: TGCGCCAGCAGCCCCCTACGGGAGCCGGGGGAGCAGTACTTC.

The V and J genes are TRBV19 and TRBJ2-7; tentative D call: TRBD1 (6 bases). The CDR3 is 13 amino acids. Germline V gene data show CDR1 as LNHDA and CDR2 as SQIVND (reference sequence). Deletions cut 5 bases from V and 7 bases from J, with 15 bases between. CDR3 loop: CASSVQQGREQYF. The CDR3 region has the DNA TGTGCCAGTAGTGTACAACAGGGAAGGGAGCAGTACTTC. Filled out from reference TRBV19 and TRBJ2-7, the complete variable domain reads DGGITQSPKYLFRKEGQNVTLSCEQNLNHDAMYWYRQDPGQGLRLIYYSQIVNDFQKGDIAEGYSVSREKKESFPLTVTSAQKNPTAFYLCASSVQQGREQYFGPGTRLTVT.

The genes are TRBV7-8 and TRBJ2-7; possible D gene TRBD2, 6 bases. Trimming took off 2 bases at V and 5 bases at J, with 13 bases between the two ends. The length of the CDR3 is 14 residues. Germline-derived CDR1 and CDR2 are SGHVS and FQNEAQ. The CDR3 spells CASSLFRESDEQYF. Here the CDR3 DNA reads TGTGCCAGCAGCTTATTCCGGGAGTCGGACGAGCAGTACTTC.

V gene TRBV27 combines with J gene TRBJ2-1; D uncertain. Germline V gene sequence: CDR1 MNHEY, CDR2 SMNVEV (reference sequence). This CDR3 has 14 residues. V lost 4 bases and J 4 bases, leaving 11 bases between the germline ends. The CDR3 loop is CASSSFPLYNEQFF. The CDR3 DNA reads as TGTGCCAGCAGTTCTTTCCCTCTGTACAATGAGCAGTTCTTC.

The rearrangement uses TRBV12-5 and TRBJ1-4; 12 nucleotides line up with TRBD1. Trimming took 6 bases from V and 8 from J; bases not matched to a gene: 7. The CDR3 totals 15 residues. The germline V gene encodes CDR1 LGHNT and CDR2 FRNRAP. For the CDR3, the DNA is TGTGCTAGTGGCCCCGGGACAGGGGGCGGAGAAAAACTGTTTTTT. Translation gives CASGPGTGGGEKLFF.

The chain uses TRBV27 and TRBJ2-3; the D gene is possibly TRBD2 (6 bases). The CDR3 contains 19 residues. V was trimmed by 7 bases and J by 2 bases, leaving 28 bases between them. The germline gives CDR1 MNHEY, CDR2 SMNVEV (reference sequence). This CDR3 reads CASIPFRDPVVDYTDTQYF. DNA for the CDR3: TGTGCCAGCATTCCTTTCCGGGATCCAGTGGTGGACTACACAGATACGCAGTATTTT.

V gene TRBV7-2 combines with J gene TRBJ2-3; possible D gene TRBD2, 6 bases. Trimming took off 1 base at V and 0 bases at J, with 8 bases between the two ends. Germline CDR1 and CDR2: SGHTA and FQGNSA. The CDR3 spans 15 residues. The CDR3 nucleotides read TGTGCCAGCAGCTTAGTAGCGGAAAGCACAGATACGCAGTATTTT. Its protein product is CASSLVAESTDTQYF.

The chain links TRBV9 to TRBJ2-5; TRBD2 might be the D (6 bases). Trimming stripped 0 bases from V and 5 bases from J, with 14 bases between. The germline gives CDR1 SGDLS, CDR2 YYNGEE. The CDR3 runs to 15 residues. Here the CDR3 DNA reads TGTGCCAGCAGCGTAGCTGACTTGGGGAGGGAGACCCAGTACTTC. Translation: CASSVADLGRETQYF.

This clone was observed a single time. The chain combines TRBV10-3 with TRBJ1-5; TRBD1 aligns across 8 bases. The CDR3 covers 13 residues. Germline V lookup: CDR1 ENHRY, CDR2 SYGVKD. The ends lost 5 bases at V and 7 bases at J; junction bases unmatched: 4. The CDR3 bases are TGTGCCATCAGTTTACAGGGGGAACAGCCCCAGCATTTT. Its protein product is CAISLQGEQPQHF.

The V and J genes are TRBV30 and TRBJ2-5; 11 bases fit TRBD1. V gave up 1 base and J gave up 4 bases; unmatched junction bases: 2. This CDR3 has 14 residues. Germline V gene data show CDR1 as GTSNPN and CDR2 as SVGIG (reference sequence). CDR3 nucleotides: TGTGCCTGGAGTGCGGACAGGGGGCTAGAGACCCAGTACTTC. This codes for CAWSADRGLETQYF. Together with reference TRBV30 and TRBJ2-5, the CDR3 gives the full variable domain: SQTIHQWPATLVQPVGSPLSLECTVEGTSNPNLYWYRQAAGRGLQLLFYSVGIGQISSEVPQNLSASRPQDRQFILSSKKLLLSDSGFYLCAWSADRGLETQYFGPGTRLLVL.

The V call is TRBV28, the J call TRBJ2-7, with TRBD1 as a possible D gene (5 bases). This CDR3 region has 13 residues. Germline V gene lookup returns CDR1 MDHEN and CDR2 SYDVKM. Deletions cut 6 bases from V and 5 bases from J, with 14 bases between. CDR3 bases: TGTGCCAGCAGCCAATTAGAGGACAACGAGCAGTACTTC. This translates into CASSQLEDNEQYF.

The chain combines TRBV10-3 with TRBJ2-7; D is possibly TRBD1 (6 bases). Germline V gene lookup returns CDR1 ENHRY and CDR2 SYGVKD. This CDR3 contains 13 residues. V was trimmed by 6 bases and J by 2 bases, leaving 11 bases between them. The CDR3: CAISRTDTYEQYF. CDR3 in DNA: TGTGCCATCAGCCGGACAGATACCTACGAGCAGTACTTC.

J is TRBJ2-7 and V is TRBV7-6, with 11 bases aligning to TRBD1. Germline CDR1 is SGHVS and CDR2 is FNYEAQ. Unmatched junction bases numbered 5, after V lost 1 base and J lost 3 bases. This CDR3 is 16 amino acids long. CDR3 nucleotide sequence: TGTGCCAGCAGCTTAGGGGCCGGGACAGGGGGCTACGAGCAGTACTTC. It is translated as CASSLGAGTGGYEQYF.

For the CDR3, the DNA is TGTGCCAGCAGTTACAGAAGGGCAGGAGGAGAGACCCAGTACTTC. Translated: CASSYRRAGGETQYF. The rearrangement uses TRBV6-6 and TRBJ2-5; weak D call: TRBD2 (5 bases). Trimming left V 2 bases short and J 4 bases short, with 14 bases between. The CDR3 consists of 15 residues. Germline CDR1 is MNHNY and CDR2 is SVGAGI (reference sequence).

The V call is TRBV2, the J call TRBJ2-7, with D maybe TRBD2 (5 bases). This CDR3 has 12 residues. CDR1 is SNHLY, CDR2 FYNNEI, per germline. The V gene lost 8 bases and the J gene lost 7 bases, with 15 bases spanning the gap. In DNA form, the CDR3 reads TGTGCCAGCCCGAAGGGCACGGGAGAGCAGTACTTC. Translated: CASPKGTGEQYF.

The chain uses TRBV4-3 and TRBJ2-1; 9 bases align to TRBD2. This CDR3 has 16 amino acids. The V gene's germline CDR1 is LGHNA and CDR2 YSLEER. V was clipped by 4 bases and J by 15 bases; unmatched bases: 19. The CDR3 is CASSLGGGVAGENSFF. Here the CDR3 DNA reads TGCGCCAGCAGCCTAGGGGGAGGGGTAGCGGGAGAGAATTCGTTCTTC.

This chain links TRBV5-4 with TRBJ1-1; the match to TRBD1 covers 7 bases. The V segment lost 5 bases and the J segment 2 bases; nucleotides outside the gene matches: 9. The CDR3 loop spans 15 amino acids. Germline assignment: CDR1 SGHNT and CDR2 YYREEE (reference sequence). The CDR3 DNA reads TGTGCCAGCAGACTCCCGGGACAGCCCAACACTGAAGCTTTCTTT. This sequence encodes CASRLPGQPNTEAFF.

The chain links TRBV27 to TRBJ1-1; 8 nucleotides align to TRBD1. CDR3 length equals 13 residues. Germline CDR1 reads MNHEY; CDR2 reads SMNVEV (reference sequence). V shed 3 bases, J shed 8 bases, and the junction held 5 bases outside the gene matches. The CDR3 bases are TGTGCCAGCAGTTTGGGCAGGGGGCGGGAAGCTTTCTTT. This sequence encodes CASSLGRGREAFF.

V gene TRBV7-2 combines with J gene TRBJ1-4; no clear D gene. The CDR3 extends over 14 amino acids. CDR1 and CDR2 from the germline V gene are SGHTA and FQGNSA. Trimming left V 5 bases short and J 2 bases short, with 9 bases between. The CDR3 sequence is CASSQTQTNEKLFF. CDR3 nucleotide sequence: TGTGCCAGCAGCCAGACACAGACTAATGAAAAACTGTTTTTT.

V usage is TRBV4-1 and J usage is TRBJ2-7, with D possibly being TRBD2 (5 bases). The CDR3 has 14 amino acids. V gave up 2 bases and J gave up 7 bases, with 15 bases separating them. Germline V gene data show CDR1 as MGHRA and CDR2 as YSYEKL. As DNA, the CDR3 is TGCGCCAGCAGCCAACCTCGTCGCGGGTGGGAGCAGTACTTC. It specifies CASSQPRRGWEQYF.

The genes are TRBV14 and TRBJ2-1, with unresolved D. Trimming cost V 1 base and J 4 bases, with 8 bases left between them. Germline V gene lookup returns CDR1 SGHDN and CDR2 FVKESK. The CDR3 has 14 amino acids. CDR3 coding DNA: TGTGCCAGCAGCCAAGGCACGCGGTACAATGAGCAGTTCTTC. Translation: CASSQGTRYNEQFF.

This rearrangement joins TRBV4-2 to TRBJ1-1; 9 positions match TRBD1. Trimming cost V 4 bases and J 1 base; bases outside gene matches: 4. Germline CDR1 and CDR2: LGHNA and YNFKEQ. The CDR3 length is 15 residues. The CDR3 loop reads CASSPLQGANTEAFF. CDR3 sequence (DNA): TGTGCCAGCAGCCCACTACAGGGGGCGAACACTGAAGCTTTCTTT.

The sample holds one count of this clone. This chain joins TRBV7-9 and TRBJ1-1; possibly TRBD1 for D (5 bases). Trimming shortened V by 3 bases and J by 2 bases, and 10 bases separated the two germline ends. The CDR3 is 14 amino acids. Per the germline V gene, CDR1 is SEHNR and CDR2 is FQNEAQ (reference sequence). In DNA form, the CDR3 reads TGTGCCAGCAGCTTTACAGGAGACAACACTGAAGCTTTCTTT. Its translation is CASSFTGDNTEAFF.

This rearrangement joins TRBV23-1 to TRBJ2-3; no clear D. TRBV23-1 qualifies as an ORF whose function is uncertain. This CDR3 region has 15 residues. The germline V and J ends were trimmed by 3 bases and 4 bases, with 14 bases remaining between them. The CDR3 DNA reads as TGCGCCAGCAGTCATAGGAGTCAACGAGCAGATACGCAGTATTTT. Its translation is CASSHRSQRADTQYF.

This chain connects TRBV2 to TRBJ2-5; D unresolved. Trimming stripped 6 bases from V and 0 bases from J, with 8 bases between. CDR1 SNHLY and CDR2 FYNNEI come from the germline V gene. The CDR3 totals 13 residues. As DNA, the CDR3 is TGTGCCAGCAGCGCCTACTACCAAGAGACCCAGTACTTC. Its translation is CASSAYYQETQYF.